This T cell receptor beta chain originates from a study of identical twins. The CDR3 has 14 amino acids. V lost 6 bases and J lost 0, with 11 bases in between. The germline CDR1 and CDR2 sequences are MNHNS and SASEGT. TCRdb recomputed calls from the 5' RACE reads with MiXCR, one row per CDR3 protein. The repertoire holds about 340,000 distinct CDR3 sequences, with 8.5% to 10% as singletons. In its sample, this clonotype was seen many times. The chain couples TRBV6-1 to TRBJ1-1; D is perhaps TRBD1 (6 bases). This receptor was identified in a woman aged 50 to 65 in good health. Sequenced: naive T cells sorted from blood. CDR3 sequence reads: CASSSKGVNTEAFF. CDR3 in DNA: TGTGCCAGCAGCTCCAAGGGGGTGAACACTGAAGCTTTCTTT.